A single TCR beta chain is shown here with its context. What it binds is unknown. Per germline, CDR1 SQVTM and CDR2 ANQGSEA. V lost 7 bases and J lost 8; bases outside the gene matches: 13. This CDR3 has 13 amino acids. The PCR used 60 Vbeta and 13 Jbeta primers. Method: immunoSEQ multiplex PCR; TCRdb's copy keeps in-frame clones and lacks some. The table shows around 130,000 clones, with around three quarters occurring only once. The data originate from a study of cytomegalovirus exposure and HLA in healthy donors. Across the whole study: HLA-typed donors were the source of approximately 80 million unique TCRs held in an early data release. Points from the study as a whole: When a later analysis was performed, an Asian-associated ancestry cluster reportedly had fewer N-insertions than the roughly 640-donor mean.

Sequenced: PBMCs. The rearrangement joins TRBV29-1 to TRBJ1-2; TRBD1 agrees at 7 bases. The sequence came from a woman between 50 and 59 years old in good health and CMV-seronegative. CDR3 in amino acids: CSGRQGSLGGYTF. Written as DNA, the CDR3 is TGCAGCGGAAGACAGGGCTCCCTCGGGGGCTACACCTTC.